These 11 T cell receptor beta chains came from one sample sequenced in a study of early T cells in non-severe SARS-CoV-2 infection. TCRdb recomputed calls from the 5' RACE reads with MiXCR, one row per CDR3 protein. The data contain roughly 75,000 distinct CDR3 sequences, 16% of them seen just once; the ten biggest clones take up about 3%. Sequencing input: whole blood. These receptors all come from an adult who was a healthcare worker with PCR-confirmed SARS-CoV-2 infection or an uninfected control (not recorded which).

The chain links TRBV29-1 to TRBJ1-1; tentatively, D is TRBD1 (5 bases). V was pared by 7 bases and J by 0 bases, with 9 bases between. Germline V gene lookup returns CDR1 SQVTM and CDR2 ANQGSEA. This CDR3 is built from 12 residues. DNA of the CDR3: TGCAGCGGGGGGGGATTGAACACTGAAGCTTTCTTT. Protein: CSGGGLNTEAFF.

This clonotype was detected ten times or more. The CDR3 sequence: CASSFQDSYGYTF. The CDR3 DNA follows: TGTGCCAGCAGCTTCCAGGACAGCTATGGCTACACCTTC. V usage is TRBV7-2 and J usage is TRBJ1-2; tentative D call: TRBD1 (6 bases). Germline V gene sequence: CDR1 SGHTA, CDR2 FQGNSA. This CDR3 comprises 13 residues. Between the trimmed V and J ends, which lost 3 bases and 4 bases, there was a span of 9 bases.

At least ten counts were recorded for this clonotype. V usage is TRBV6-4 and J usage is TRBJ2-1; the match to TRBD2 covers 7 bases. This CDR3 is 16 amino acids long. V lost 5 bases, J lost 3 bases, and 10 bases stayed unmatched. The germline V gene has CDR1 MRHNA and CDR2 SNTAGT. This CDR3 is CASSPLLAAHYNEQFF. The CDR3 DNA sequence: TGTGCCAGCAGTCCCCTGCTAGCGGCTCACTACAATGAGCAGTTCTTC.

This clonotype turned up a few times. The V and J genes are TRBV9 and TRBJ2-1; D call uncertain. V was pared by 4 bases and J by 5 bases, with 4 bases between. Germline V gives CDR1 SGDLS, CDR2 YYNGEE. The CDR3 extends over 11 amino acids. The CDR3 reads CASSPNNEQFF. As DNA, the CDR3 is TGTGCCAGCAGCCCTAACAATGAGCAGTTCTTC.

This chain links TRBV30 with TRBJ2-2, with TRBD1 identical over 7 bases. From germline, CDR1 is GTSNPN and CDR2 SVGIG (reference sequence). V trimming: 7 bases; J trimming: 1 base; junction bases outside the gene matches: 15. The CDR3 length is 17 residues. The CDR3 DNA reads TGTGCCTCTTCACTCGCCAGGGGGTCATGGAACACCGGGGAGCTGTTTTTT. Its translation: CASSLARGSWNTGELFF. Full variable domain (remainder filled in from reference TRBV30 and TRBJ2-2): SQTIHQWPATLVQPVGSPLSLECTVEGTSNPNLYWYRQAAGRGLQLLFYSVGIGQISSEVPQNLSASRPQDRQFILSSKKLLLSDSGFYLCASSLARGSWNTGELFFGEGSRLTVL.

In its sample, this clonotype was seen a few times. The chain uses TRBV10-3 and TRBJ2-5; no clear D gene. The CDR3 is made up of 18 amino acids. The V and J ends lost 6 bases and 0 bases respectively, with 23 bases between them. Per the germline V gene, CDR1 is ENHRY and CDR2 is SYGVKD. The CDR3 DNA is TGTGCCATCAGGAGCCCCCGATGGGCGGATAGGCACCAAGAGACCCAGTACTTC. Its translation: CAIRSPRWADRHQETQYF.

This clonotype was detected a few times. The chain is built from TRBV5-1 and TRBJ1-2; D is unresolved. This CDR3 comprises 13 residues. Trimming cost V 0 bases and J 7 bases, with 10 bases left between them. CDR1 and CDR2 (germline): SGHRS, YFSETQ. The CDR3 spells CASSLDGVVGYTF. In DNA, the CDR3 is TGCGCCAGCAGCTTGGACGGTGTAGTTGGCTACACCTTC.

The sample holds many counts of this clonotype. The J gene is TRBJ1-5, the V gene TRBV21-1; no check of the table's D call, TRBD1, against the DNA was made. TRBV21-1 is noted as a pseudogene. This CDR3 region has 17 residues. In nucleotides, the CDR3 is TGTGCCAGCAGCAAAACCTTAGGACAGGGGAGAAATCAGCCCCAGCATTTT. Encoded protein: CASSKTLGQGRNQPQHF.

The V gene is TRBV29-1, the J gene TRBJ2-2, with D hard to call. The CDR3 is 11 amino acids. With 6 bases removed from V and 2 bases from J, the gap between germline ends came to 4 bases. The germline V gene encodes CDR1 SQVTM and CDR2 ANQGSEA. The CDR3 loop is CSVYNTGELFF. CDR3 nucleotides: TGCAGCGTCTATAACACCGGGGAGCTGTTTTTT.

The chain couples TRBV19 to TRBJ2-6; D remains ambiguous. The V end was cut by 5 bases, the J end by 3 bases, with 20 bases between. In germline, CDR1 is LNHDA, CDR2 SQIVND (reference sequence). CDR3 size: 18 residues. Here the CDR3 DNA reads TGTGCCAGTAGTGTCTCGGGCGGTAATTTGGGTGGGGCCAACGTCCTGACTTTC. This encodes CASSVSGGNLGGANVLTF.

Only a few counts were recorded for this clonotype. The V gene is TRBV20-1, the J gene TRBJ1-1; weak D call: TRBD1 (5 bases). Germline CDR1 is DFQATT and CDR2 is SNEGSKA (reference sequence). The V end lost 1 base, the J end lost 5 bases, and 11 bases lay between the germline ends. The CDR3 length is 13 residues. In nucleotides, the CDR3 is TGCAGTGCTAGAGTTGGGGAGGGGACTGAAGCTTTCTTT. It specifies CSARVGEGTEAFF.